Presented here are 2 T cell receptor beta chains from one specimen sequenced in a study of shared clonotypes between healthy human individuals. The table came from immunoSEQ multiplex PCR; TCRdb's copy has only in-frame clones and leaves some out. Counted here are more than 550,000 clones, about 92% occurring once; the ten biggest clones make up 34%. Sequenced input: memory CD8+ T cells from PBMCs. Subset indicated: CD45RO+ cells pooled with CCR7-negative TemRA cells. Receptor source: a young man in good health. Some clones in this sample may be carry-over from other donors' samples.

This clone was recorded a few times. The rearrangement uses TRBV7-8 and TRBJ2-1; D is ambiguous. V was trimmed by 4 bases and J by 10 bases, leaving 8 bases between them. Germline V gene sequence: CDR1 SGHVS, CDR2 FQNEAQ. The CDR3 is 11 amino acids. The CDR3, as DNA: TGTGCCAGCAGCTCGAGGTGGGAGCAGTTCTTC. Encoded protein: CASSSRWEQFF.

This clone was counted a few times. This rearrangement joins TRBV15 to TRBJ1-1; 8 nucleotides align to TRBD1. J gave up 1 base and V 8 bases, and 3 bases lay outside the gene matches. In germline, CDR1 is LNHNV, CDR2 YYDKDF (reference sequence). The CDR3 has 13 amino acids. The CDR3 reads CATRGQGNTEAFF. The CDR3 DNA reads TGTGCCACCCGAGGACAGGGGAACACTGAAGCTTTCTTT. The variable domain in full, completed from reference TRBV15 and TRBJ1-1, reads DAMVIQNPRYQVTQFGKPVTLSCSQTLNHNVMYWYQQKSSQAPKLLFHYYDKDFNNEADTPDNFQSRRPNTSFCFLDIRSPGLGDTAMYLCATRGQGNTEAFFGQGTRLTVV.